This T cell receptor (beta chain) was captured in a study of tumor-infiltrating lymphocytes in primary liver carcinoma. Looking at the study overall: Patients comprised men and women whose ages fell between 30 and 69 years.

Blood RNA originated from unsorted whole blood, with germline DNA additionally extracted. For this clonotype: The antigen is undetermined.

The authors made TCR beta cDNA from approximately 500 ng total RNA with a constant-region primer. Three nested multiplex PCR rounds, a slightly modified ARM-PCR method, built the TCR beta libraries. Each of the first two PCR rounds ran roughly 9 cycles with TRBV1-TRBV30 forward and C-beta reverse primers. TCRdb independently ran MiXCR on the multiplex PCR reads; one entry per CDR3 protein. The profile shows 310,000 or so distinct CDR3 sequences, 45% to 70% of them singletons. The study, taken as a whole, reports: Tumors significantly exceeded blood in top-250-clone fraction (p = 0.039).

Trimming took 4 bases from V and 2 from J, leaving 12 bases between them. CDR3 length: 14 residues. Per germline, CDR1 MNHNY and CDR2 SVGAGI (reference sequence). The clonotype originates from a woman between 25 and 40 years old with primary liver carcinoma and hepatitis B virus infection. The sequenced sample consisted of peripheral blood. This chain links TRBV6-6 with TRBJ2-7, with D perhaps TRBD1 or TRBD2 (5 bases each). CDR3 region: CASSLHRGAYEQYF. In nucleotides, the CDR3 is TGTGCCAGCAGTTTACATAGGGGAGCCTACGAGCAGTACTTC.